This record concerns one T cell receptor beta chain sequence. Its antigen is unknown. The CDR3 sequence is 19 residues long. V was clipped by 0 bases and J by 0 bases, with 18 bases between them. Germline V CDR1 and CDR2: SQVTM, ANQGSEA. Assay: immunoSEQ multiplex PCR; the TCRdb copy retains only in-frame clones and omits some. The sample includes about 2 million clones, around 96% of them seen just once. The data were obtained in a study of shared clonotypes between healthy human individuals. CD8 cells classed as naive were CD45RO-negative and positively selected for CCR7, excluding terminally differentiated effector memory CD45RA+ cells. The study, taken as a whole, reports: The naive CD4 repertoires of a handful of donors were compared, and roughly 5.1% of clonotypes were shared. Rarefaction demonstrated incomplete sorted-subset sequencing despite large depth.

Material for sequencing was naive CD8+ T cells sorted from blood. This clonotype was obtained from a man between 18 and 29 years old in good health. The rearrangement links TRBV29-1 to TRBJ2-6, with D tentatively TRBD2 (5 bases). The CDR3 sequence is CSVEDSTWRQNSGANVLTF. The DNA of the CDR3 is TGCAGCGTTGAAGATTCTACATGGAGGCAGAACTCTGGGGCCAACGTCCTGACTTTC.